Here is one TCR beta chain with its context. Its specificity is not known. Naivety among CD8 cells was defined by CD45RO negativity and positive CCR7 selection, thereby excluding terminally differentiated effector memory CD45RA+ cells. Under the authors' procedure: Filtering of immunoSEQ junctional sequences could not match full-length read filtering. The protocol was immunoSEQ multiplex PCR, while the TCRdb copy is restricted to in-frame clones and leaves out a portion. For V, J and clone size, that table is used; D and trimming come from the DNA. The table has a few million clones, around 95% seen once. This specimen belongs to a study of shared clonotypes between healthy human individuals. Across the study: The cohort comprised a couple of women and a few men. Their ages spanned 18 to 49 years. Three plates each covered CD4 naive and memory; CD8 naive two, CD8 memory one. Study-level findings and limits: Non-shared clonotypes were found to have lower generation probabilities than the clonotypes that were shared by all four of the sorted-subset donors.

In germline, CDR1 is SGHVS, CDR2 FNYEAQ. Losses at the gene ends were 6 bases for V and 0 bases for J; bases not matched to a gene: 6. This CDR3 contains 15 residues. Sequenced sample: naive CD8+ T cells from PBMCs. The chain combines TRBV7-6 with TRBJ2-7; 9 bases match TRBD1. The receptor was isolated from a man younger than 35 in good health. Some clones in this sample may be carry-over from other donors' samples. The CDR3 DNA sequence: TGTGCCAGCAGTGCCCCGGGACAGGGCTCCTACGAGCAGTACTTC. Translated: CASSAPGQGSYEQYF.